The rows below give T cell receptor beta chains drawn from one sample of a study of CD8 T cells in Susac syndrome. TCRdb re-called the immunoSEQ multiplex PCR reads through MiXCR, storing one row per CDR3 protein. The sample records some 130,000 distinct CDR3 sequences, around 91% being singletons. The sequencing sample was made of CD8+ T cells from PBMCs. Every receptor here comes from a human donor with multiple sclerosis. Each CDR3 is given with its conserved first and last residue. A D gene is named only where the DNA matches it firmly. Expanded clones are given a class, and other clones once, few, many or no size at all.

V: TRBV30; J: TRBJ2-2; D: -; size: -; DNA: TGTGCCTGGAGTTGGGTTAGCGGCACCGGGGAGCTGTTTTTT; CDR3: CAWSWVSGTGELFF
V: TRBV29-1; J: TRBJ2-5; D: -; size: -; DNA: TGCAGCGTCGAGGTCGCGGAGACCCAGTACTTC; CDR3: CSVEVAETQYF
V: TRBV9; J: TRBJ2-5; D: -; size: -; DNA: TGTGCCAGCCGCGGGACAGCTCAAGAGACCCAGTACTTC; CDR3: CASRGTAQETQYF
V: TRBV5-4; J: TRBJ1-5; D: TRBD1; size: -; DNA: TGTGCCAGAATTCAAAGGGGGCGATTTAGCAATCAGCCCCAGCATTTT; CDR3: CARIQRGRFSNQPQHF
V: TRBV7-2; J: TRBJ1-1; D: -; size: -; DNA: TGTGCCAGCAGCTTAGAAGAGGAGAACACTGAAGCTTTCTTT; CDR3: CASSLEEENTEAFF
V: TRBV29-1; J: TRBJ1-2; D: -; size: -; DNA: TGCAGCGTCGAAAGTGGTCTAGCGGGGTATGGCTACACCTTC; CDR3: CSVESGLAGYGYTF
V: TRBV4-1; J: TRBJ1-2; D: -; size: once; DNA: TGCGCCAGCAGGGGTCTAGGAGATGATGGCTACACCTTC; CDR3: CASRGLGDDGYTF
V: TRBV7-8; J: TRBJ1-1; D: -; size: -; DNA: TGTGCCAGCAGCTTAGCAGGCTTCCTGAACACTGAAGCTTTCTTT; CDR3: CASSLAGFLNTEAFF
V: TRBV29-1; J: TRBJ2-1; D: -; size: -; DNA: TGCAGCTGCCTAGCCCTGAACAACAATGAGCAGTTCTTC; CDR3: CSCLALNNNEQFF
V: TRBV27; J: TRBJ2-1; D: TRBD2; size: -; DNA: TGTGCCAGCAGTTTATGGGGGGGGGTCAGCTCCTACAATGAGCAGTTCTTC; CDR3: CASSLWGGVSSYNEQFF
V: TRBV20-1; J: TRBJ2-7; D: -; size: few; DNA: TGCAGTGCTAGAGATTGGGCGGCCGAGCAGTACTTC; CDR3: CSARDWAAEQYF
V: TRBV28; J: TRBJ2-2; D: -; size: -; DNA: TGTGCCAGCAGTCCAGGGACCTACCCCGGGGAGCTGTTTTTT; CDR3: CASSPGTYPGELFF
V: TRBV6-5; J: TRBJ2-7; D: -; size: -; DNA: TGTGCCAGCAGTTACGGCAGGGCAGACGAGCAGTACTTC; CDR3: CASSYGRADEQYF
V: TRBV4-3; J: TRBJ1-2; D: -; size: -; DNA: TGCGCCAGCAGCCAAGATTCGTCCAGGCTAAACTATGGCTACACCTTC; CDR3: CASSQDSSRLNYGYTF
V: TRBV7-9; J: TRBJ2-7; D: -; size: -; DNA: TGTGCCAGCAACTTAGGCACCGTTGCCTACGAGCAGTACTTC; CDR3: CASNLGTVAYEQYF